This T cell receptor beta chain came from a study of T cell changes during pregnancy in multiple sclerosis (dated by TCRdb to 2018 to 2020). Describing the broader study: The study looked at changes in the T cell repertoire across pregnancy in women with multiple sclerosis.

Of note for this clone: No antigen is known for it. Base qualities are not provided; no much larger clone lies one nucleotide away.

Receptors were amplified or captured by the immunoSEQ multiplex PCR assay. Held by TCRdb, this immuneACCESS table contains in-frame sequences only and omits some clones. Under half of the omission traces to an unresolved V gene where checked; the cause of the rest is unknown. A total of about 84,000 clones appear in this sample, about 94% of them only once. Together, the top ten hold about 0.94% of the sample. Inclusive of the bounding cysteine and phenylalanine, the CDR3 is 17 residues long. Only the CDR3 part of the read is kept: 51 bases, read in frame from the first base. In the germline V gene, CDR1 corresponds to SGHDT and CDR2 to YYEEEE. V is reduced by 3 bases and J by 0 bases, leaving a spacing of 13 bases between them.

The clonotype comes from a female donor in good health, enrolled as a control in a pregnancy study. Sequenced material: peripheral blood, taken in the second trimester of pregnancy. The chain uses TRBV5-6 and TRBJ2-6; a tentative D call is TRBD1 (6 bases match). In nucleotide form, the sequence is TGTGCCAGCAGCTCGTACCGGGACACCTCTGGGGCCAACGTCCTGACTTTC. It is translated as CASSSYRDTSGANVLTF.